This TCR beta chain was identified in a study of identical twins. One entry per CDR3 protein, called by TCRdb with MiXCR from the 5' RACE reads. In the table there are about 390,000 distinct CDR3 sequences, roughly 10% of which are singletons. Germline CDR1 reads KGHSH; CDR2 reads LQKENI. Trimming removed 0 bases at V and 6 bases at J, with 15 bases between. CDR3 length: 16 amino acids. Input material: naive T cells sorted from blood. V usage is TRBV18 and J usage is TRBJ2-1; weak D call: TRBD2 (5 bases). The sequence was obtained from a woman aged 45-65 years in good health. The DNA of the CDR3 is TGTGCCAGCTCACCACCGGGCCGAAGCGGCCGCAATGAGCAGTTCTTC. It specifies CASSPPGRSGRNEQFF.